This TCR beta chain was found in a study of OX40 agonist ivuxolimab in advanced cancers. Overall study context: A male proportion of just over 80% was recorded, with mean age about 54 years and range about 20 to 79.

Study-level findings and limits: No antigen was identified for the clonally expanded peripheral T cells.

On this clone: The antigen is undetermined.

The CDR3 length is 14 residues. Germline CDR1 and CDR2: MNHEY and SMNVEV (reference sequence). Trimming stripped 8 bases from V and 4 bases from J, with 17 bases between. Produced via immunoSEQ multiplex PCR; TCRdb's table is partial and in-frame only. The sample includes 70,000 to 80,000 clones, about 93% of them seen just once. Cycle 7 day 1, cycle 4 day 1, and baseline were the timepoints at which blood was sampled. The receptor was derived from an adult with an advanced solid tumor such as melanoma, head and neck, liver or kidney cancer. The chain joins TRBV27 to TRBJ2-5, with D possibly being TRBD2 (5 bases). Here the sequenced sample was CD4+ or CD8+ T cells sorted from blood, taken in a trial of the OX40 agonist ivuxolimab. The CDR3 DNA is TGTGCCAGCGCGGCCTTAGGAGGATTAGAGACCCAGTACTTC. Its translation: CASAALGGLETQYF.